There are many counts of the clone carrying this T cell receptor (beta chain). Its matching antigen is unknown. Axillary draining lymph nodes of breast cancer patients supplied the node samples. This specimen belongs to a study of breast tumors, draining lymph nodes, adjacent tissues. Broader study findings: Tumor repertoires ranked between lymph nodes and nontumor tissue in diversity, with V and J gene preferences. Data only fit, rather than demonstrated, lymph node origin of most tumor T cells. Luminal-like breast cancer showed significantly greater tumor-nontumor repertoire similarity than basal-like breast cancer did.

TCRdb redid the calling of the multiplex PCR reads with MiXCR, one entry per CDR3 protein. This table has fewer than 200,000 distinct CDR3 sequences, about 33% appearing once. V lost 1 base, J lost 2 bases, and 15 bases lay in between. The germline gives CDR1 SEHNR, CDR2 FQNEAQ (reference sequence). CDR3 length: 16 residues. V and J are TRBV7-9 and TRBJ2-7, with D maybe TRBD2 (6 bases). The source is a female donor with breast cancer. Some clones in this sample may be carry-over from other donors' samples. The source material was axillary lymph node tissue. CDR3 region: CASSLEFSGNPYEQYF. In DNA, the CDR3 is TGTGCCAGCAGCTTAGAGTTTAGCGGTAACCCCTACGAGCAGTACTTC.